This T cell receptor (beta chain) appears in the sequencing data of a study of blood T cell repertoires in COVID-19. Sequencing used immunoSEQ multiplex PCR; TCRdb keeps in-frame clones, though not all of them. Of approximately 260,000 clones listed, approximately 87% were seen once; the top ten hold roughly 4.5%. With 1 base clipped from V and 0 bases from J, the junction kept 6 bases outside the gene matches. Germline-derived CDR1 and CDR2 are SGHAT and FQNNGV. The CDR3 runs 16 residues. The specimen sequenced was peripheral blood. The TCR was taken from a man in his sixties who had recovered from COVID-19. V is TRBV11-2 and J is TRBJ2-7; TRBD1 agrees at 7 bases. CDR3 loop: CASSLAPGQSSYEQYF. The CDR3 DNA sequence: TGTGCCAGCAGCTTAGCTCCGGGACAGAGCTCCTACGAGCAGTACTTC. Combining the CDR3 with reference TRBV11-2 and TRBJ2-7 gives the whole variable domain EAGVAQSPRYKIIEKRQSVAFWCNPISGHATLYWYQQILGQGPKLLIQFQNNGVVDDSQLPKDRFSAERLKGVDSTLKIQPAKLEDSAVYLCASSLAPGQSSYEQYFGPGTRLTVT.